These T cell receptor beta chains were read from a single sample in a study of T cells expressing NK-cell markers. From its re-call of the 5' RACE reads, TCRdb lists each CDR3 protein once, without DNA. The sample has approximately 550,000 distinct CDR3 sequences. Material: blood T cells: a sorted CD56 or NKG2C T cell subset, CD4+ or CD8+ T cells, or bulk PBMC T cells (not recorded which). The receptors derive from a man between 18 and 35 years old in good health. CDR3s include the opening cysteine and the closing phenylalanine or tryptophan. The order of the fields is V gene, J gene, CDR3 protein.

>TRBV10-3|TRBJ2-5
CAIKSFSQETQYF
>TRBV20-1|TRBJ2-1
CSVTSGDNEQFF
>TRBV28|TRBJ2-7
CASSATSGTTYEQYF
>TRBV7-2|TRBJ2-3
CASSLSQGGWYF
>TRBV15|TRBJ2-5
CATSKSGAETQYF
>TRBV12-3/TRBV12-4|TRBJ2-5
CASSSNGNSGETQYF
>TRBV18|TRBJ1-1
CASSPLGEAFF
>TRBV20-1|TRBJ2-3
CSAMGGWTASLSSTDTQYF
>TRBV6-1|TRBJ2-6
CASSLPRDRSSGANVLTF
>TRBV19|TRBJ1-3
CASSIRRAISGNTIYF
>TRBV20-1|TRBJ2-5
CSASVGGSGWTQYF
>TRBV7-9|TRBJ2-5
CASSFGQGSRGETQYF
>TRBV7-2|TRBJ1-1
CASSWGRGARTEAFF
>TRBV6-5|TRBJ2-5
CASSPGTSGKQETQYF
>TRBV20-1|TRBJ2-4
CSARPSPKNIQYF
>TRBV7-8|TRBJ2-7
CASSPREAADYEQYF
>TRBV5-1|TRBJ2-7
CASSRRGGESSSYEQYF
>TRBV2|TRBJ1-5
CASSESDPGLGQPQHF
>TRBV20-1|TRBJ2-1
CSARGDRQGAGEQFF
>TRBV7-9|TRBJ2-5
CASSRGHQETQYF
>TRBV12-3/TRBV12-4|TRBJ2-1
CASRRDRGSYNEQFF
>TRBV9|TRBJ2-3
CASSVGVAGTADTQYF
>TRBV12-3/TRBV12-4|TRBJ2-7
CASSFGVTYEQYF